This T cell receptor (beta chain) was recovered during a study of shared clonotypes between healthy human individuals. Source study methods: ImmunoSEQ output lacked quality scores and full-length reads, limiting matched filtering. TCRdb keeps only in-frame clones here, not all; method: immunoSEQ multiplex PCR. The V and J calls and clone size are taken from that table; D and trimming were inferred from the DNA. The sample carries about 870,000 clones, approximately 92% recorded once. CD45RO negativity and positive selection for CCR7 defined naive CD8 cells, a population that excluded terminally differentiated effector memory CD45RA+ cells. The donors were all Caucasian adults (living in Nashville, Tennessee). V lost 4 bases, J lost 7 bases, and 10 bases stayed unmatched. The CDR3 sequence is 16 residues long. The germline CDR1 and CDR2 sequences are SGHKS and YYEKEE (reference sequence).

This chain uses TRBV5-5 with TRBJ1-4; 10 bases match TRBD1. This TCR was recovered from a young man in good health. The source material was naive CD8+ T cells sorted from blood. CDR3: CASSDRDRGSFEKLFF. The CDR3 coding sequence is TGTGCCAGCAGCGACCGGGACAGGGGAAGTTTTGAAAAACTGTTTTTT.